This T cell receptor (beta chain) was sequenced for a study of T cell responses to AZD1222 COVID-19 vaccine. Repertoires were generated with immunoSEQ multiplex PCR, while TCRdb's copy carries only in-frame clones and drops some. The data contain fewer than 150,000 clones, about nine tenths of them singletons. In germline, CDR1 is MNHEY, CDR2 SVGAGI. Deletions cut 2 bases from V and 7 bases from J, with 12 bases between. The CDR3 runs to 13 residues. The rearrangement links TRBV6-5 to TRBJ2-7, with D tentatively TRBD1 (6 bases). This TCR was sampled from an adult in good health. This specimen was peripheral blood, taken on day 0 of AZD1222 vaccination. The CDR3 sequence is CASSYLQRGEQYF. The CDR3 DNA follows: TGTGCCAGCAGTTACCTCCAAAGGGGGGAGCAGTACTTC.